Each of the 21 T cell receptor beta chains below was sequenced from the same sample in a study of human T cells and chemical hapten exposure. Time point: pre-sensitization, week 0. Regarding treatment: therapeutic diphenylcyclopropenone sensitization with weekly scalp DPC. TCRdb analysed the RACE reads with MiXCR anew, one entry per CDR3 protein. The data contain under 90,000 distinct CDR3 sequences, around 10% of them singletons. The specimen was whole blood, collected in connection with sensitization to the hapten diphenylcyclopropenone (DPC). The receptor source for this set is a woman between 40 and 55 years old with alopecia areata. Some clones in this sample may be carry-over from other donors' samples.

The rearrangement joins TRBV7-9 to TRBJ2-2; D is uncertain. CDR3 length: 13 amino acids. Trimming shortened V by 1 base and J by 6 bases, and 6 bases separated the two germline ends. Germline values: CDR1 SEHNR, CDR2 FQNEAQ (reference sequence). The CDR3 spells CASSLVSPGELFF. The DNA of the CDR3 is TGTGCCAGCAGCTTAGTTAGTCCCGGGGAGCTGTTTTTT.

This clonotype has more than one count but fewer than ten. The J gene is TRBJ2-7, the V gene TRBV12-5; D is undetermined. The CDR3 length is 13 residues. CDR1 is LGHNT and CDR2 is FRNRAP in the germline V gene. Between the trimmed V and J ends, which lost 5 bases and 4 bases, there was a span of 12 bases. The CDR3 nucleotides read TGTGCTAGTGGTGACTTTCAAGAGTACGAGCAGTACTTC. This translates into CASGDFQEYEQYF.

This clonotype was recorded a few times. This chain uses TRBV6-4 with TRBJ2-3; D is possibly TRBD1 (6 bases). Deletions cut 2 bases from V and 2 bases from J, with 11 bases between. The CDR3 consists of 15 residues. Germline values: CDR1 MRHNA, CDR2 SNTAGT. Here the CDR3 reads CASSDGGRDTDTQYF. The DNA of the CDR3 is TGTGCCAGCAGTGACGGGGGCAGGGACACAGATACGCAGTATTTT.

Of note for this clonotype: A much larger clone lies a single base off, so this may be a read error. The chain has TRBV7-2 and TRBJ2-3, with 11 bases fitting TRBD2. This CDR3 spans 17 amino acids. Germline V gives CDR1 SGHTA, CDR2 FQGNSA. CDR3 bases: TGTGTCAGCAGCCCACATCTAGCGGGGGGCGGGGCAGATACGCAGTATTTT. Translating gives CVSSPHLAGGGADTQYF. The complete variable domain, with remaining parts taken from reference TRBV7-2 and TRBJ2-3, reads GAGVSQSPSNKVTEKGKDVELRCDPISGHTALYWYRQSLGQGLEFLIYFQGNSAPDKSGLPSDRFSAERTGGSVSTLTIQRTQQEDSAVYLCVSSPHLAGGGADTQYFGPGTRLTVL.

A few counts support this clonotype. The V and J genes are TRBV7-9 and TRBJ1-1, with 9 positions matching TRBD1. The trim removed 5 bases at V and 6 bases at J, leaving 10 bases unmatched. Germline assignment: CDR1 SEHNR and CDR2 FQNEAQ (reference sequence). The CDR3 spans 15 residues. CDR3 DNA sequence: TGTGCCAGCAGCGTGGGGGGACAGGGTTACCCTGAAGCTTTCTTT. Encoded protein: CASSVGGQGYPEAFF.

This clonotype was seen repeatedly, ten times or more. The rearrangement links TRBV18 to TRBJ1-1; 10 bases match TRBD1. This CDR3 has 15 residues. Trimming removed 3 bases from V and 2 bases from J; junction bases left unmatched: 3. Germline loops: CDR1 KGHSH, CDR2 LQKENI. CDR3 DNA: TGTGCCAGCTCACCGGGGACAGGGGCCAACACTGAAGCTTTCTTT. Its translation is CASSPGTGANTEAFF.

Many counts were recorded for this clonotype. The chain combines TRBV6-2 or TRBV6-3 with TRBJ1-5; no reliable D call. The germline V gene encodes CDR1 MNHEY and CDR2 SVGEGT. Trimming took 7 bases from V and 1 from J, leaving 14 bases between them. The CDR3 spans 15 residues. The CDR3 loop reads CASTDTAGSNQPQHF. In nucleotides, the CDR3 is TGTGCCAGCACGGATACTGCGGGAAGCAATCAGCCCCAGCATTTT.

The chain employs TRBV4-3 and TRBJ1-6; D not resolved. Per germline, CDR1 LGHNA and CDR2 YSLEER. The CDR3 covers 17 residues. V dropped 0 bases and J dropped 5 bases, with 14 bases sitting between them. This CDR3 is CASSQDRGGRHNSPLHF. The CDR3 nucleotides read TGCGCCAGCAGCCAAGACCGGGGAGGGCGTCATAATTCACCCCTCCACTTT.

This clonotype has at least ten counts. The V and J genes are TRBV6-1 and TRBJ1-5; 10 bases map to TRBD1. CDR1 and CDR2 from the germline V gene are MNHNS and SASEGT. The CDR3 extends over 16 amino acids. V was pared by 5 bases and J by 4 bases, with 8 bases of the junction left unmatched. CDR3 in amino acids: CASSYKPGQGNQPQHF. CDR3 bases: TGTGCCAGCAGTTACAAGCCGGGACAGGGGAATCAGCCCCAGCATTTT.

This clonotype was detected only a few times. V usage is TRBV29-1 and J usage is TRBJ1-5; 8 bases line up with TRBD1. Germline assignment: CDR1 SQVTM and CDR2 ANQGSEA. This CDR3 is built from 13 residues. With V trimmed by 8 bases and J by 4 bases, 7 bases remained unmatched. For the CDR3, the DNA is TGCAGCATTGGGACAGGCCTAAATCAGCCCCAGCATTTT. It encodes CSIGTGLNQPQHF.

Many counts were recorded for this clonotype. This rearrangement joins TRBV6-5 to TRBJ2-7; 10 nucleotides align to TRBD1. With V trimmed by 1 base and J by 7 bases, 7 bases remained unmatched. From germline, CDR1 is MNHEY and CDR2 SVGAGI. The CDR3 contains 15 residues. The DNA for the CDR3 is TGTGCCAGCAGTTACTACCGGGACAGGGGTGGGGAGCAGTACTTC. Translated: CASSYYRDRGGEQYF.

This clonotype was found many times. The chain has TRBV14 and TRBJ2-1; perhaps D is TRBD1 or TRBD2 (5 bases each). The CDR3 has 16 residues. CDR1 SGHDN and CDR2 FVKESK come from the germline V gene. The V end lost 0 bases, the J end lost 4 bases, and 13 bases lay between the germline ends. The CDR3 DNA is TGTGCCAGCAGCCAAGATCTGACGGGGCCGTACAATGAGCAGTTCTTC. Translating it yields CASSQDLTGPYNEQFF.

This clonotype was seen at least ten times. J is TRBJ2-3 and V is TRBV10-3; D unclear. Germline V gives CDR1 ENHRY, CDR2 SYGVKD. Trimming stripped 4 bases from V and 4 bases from J, with 3 bases between. CDR3 length equals 11 residues. The DNA for the CDR3 is TGTGCCATCAGTGGTCCAGATACGCAGTATTTT. Translated, it gives CAISGPDTQYF.

This clonotype was seen more than once but under ten times. The genes are TRBV21-1 and TRBJ2-4; TRBD2 is the table's D call and was not checked against the DNA. TRBV21-1 is annotated as a pseudogene. The CDR3 runs 18 residues. CDR3 sequence (DNA): TGTGCCAGCACCTCAAAACCCGGACTAGCGGATGCCAAAAACATTCAGTACTTC. It is translated as CASTSKPGLADAKNIQYF.

This rearrangement joins TRBV11-2 to TRBJ2-7; no definite D call. Trimming shortened V by 1 base and J by 0 bases, and 7 bases separated the two germline ends. Germline V gives CDR1 SGHAT, CDR2 FQNNGV. The CDR3 spans 14 residues. CDR3 protein: CASSLATFSYEQYF. In DNA form, the CDR3 reads TGTGCCAGCAGCTTAGCCACTTTCTCCTACGAGCAGTACTTC.

V gene TRBV6-6 combines with J gene TRBJ1-4, with unresolved D. Germline V gene data show CDR1 as MNHNY and CDR2 as SVGAGI (reference sequence). This CDR3 has 13 residues. Trimming removed 2 bases at V and 8 bases at J, with 9 bases between. DNA of the CDR3: TGTGCCAGCAGTTACGCGCCGTACGAAAAACTGTTTTTT. Residues: CASSYAPYEKLFF.

This clonotype showed up just a few times. The rearrangement joins TRBV7-9 to TRBJ2-1; TRBD1 is a possible D gene (5 bases). Trimming took 1 base from V and 7 from J, leaving 11 bases between them. The CDR3 loop spans 14 amino acids. Germline CDR1 SEHNR, CDR2 FQNEAQ (reference sequence). This chain's CDR3 is CASSLETAWNEQFF. The CDR3 DNA sequence: TGTGCCAGCAGCTTAGAGACAGCCTGGAATGAGCAGTTCTTC.

This clonotype was detected a few times. The chain uses TRBV11-2 and TRBJ2-7; TRBD1 matches at 11 bases. Germline CDR1 is SGHAT and CDR2 is FQNNGV. This CDR3 has 16 residues. V gave up 4 bases and J gave up 1 base; unmatched junction bases: 6. DNA of the CDR3: TGTGCCAGCAGCTCGACCGGACAGGGGGCTTCCTACGAGCAGTACTTC. Translating it yields CASSSTGQGASYEQYF.

The chain carries TRBV3-1 and TRBJ2-1; the match to TRBD2 covers 7 bases. The CDR3 length is 16 residues. Germline V CDR1 and CDR2: LGHDT, YNNKEL (reference sequence). Trimming took 5 bases from V and 0 from J; bases not matched to a gene: 7. CDR3 protein: CASSAAAGLSYNEQFF. The CDR3 coding sequence is TGTGCCAGCAGCGCAGCAGCGGGACTCTCCTACAATGAGCAGTTCTTC.

There are a few counts of this clonotype. The rearrangement links TRBV7-9 to TRBJ1-1; D may be TRBD1 (6 bases). The length of the CDR3 is 14 residues. Looked up from germline, CDR1 is SEHNR and CDR2 is FQNEAQ (reference sequence). The V gene lost 4 bases and the J gene lost 5 bases, with 14 bases spanning the gap. CDR3 residues: CASSSGQGRTEAFF. The CDR3 nucleotides read TGTGCCAGCAGCTCGGGACAAGGTAGGACTGAAGCTTTCTTT.

This clonotype came up many times. The rearrangement uses TRBV28 and TRBJ2-7; 7 nucleotides agree with TRBD1. After removal of 5 bases from V and 3 bases from J, the junction contained 10 bases not matched to a gene. Germline assignment: CDR1 MDHEN and CDR2 SYDVKM. The CDR3 loop spans 15 amino acids. The CDR3 sequence: CASSGRQGVYYEQYF. Written as DNA, the CDR3 is TGTGCCAGCAGTGGACGACAGGGAGTATACTACGAGCAGTACTTC.